The source of this TCR beta chain is a study of shared clonotypes between healthy human individuals. Investigators spread the genomic DNA of each subset evenly over several immunoSEQ plates. The assay was immunoSEQ multiplex PCR, and TCRdb's table has in-frame clones only and misses some. This sample yields about 1 million clones, of which about 80% are seen a single time; 1.4% belongs to the top ten. The CDR3 extends over 16 amino acids. Trimming at V came to 5 bases and at J to 2 bases, leaving 8 bases not matched to a gene. Germline V lookup: CDR1 MDHEN, CDR2 SYDVKM. The chain has TRBV28 and TRBJ2-7; TRBD2 agrees at 11 bases. The receptor's source is a man aged 18-30 years in good health. Sequenced sample: memory CD4+ T cells sorted from blood. Sample subset: CD45RA-negative fraction. CDR3 bases: TGTGCCAGCAGTCCTTACGGGACTAGCGGAACCTACGAGCAGTACTTC. Protein: CASSPYGTSGTYEQYF.